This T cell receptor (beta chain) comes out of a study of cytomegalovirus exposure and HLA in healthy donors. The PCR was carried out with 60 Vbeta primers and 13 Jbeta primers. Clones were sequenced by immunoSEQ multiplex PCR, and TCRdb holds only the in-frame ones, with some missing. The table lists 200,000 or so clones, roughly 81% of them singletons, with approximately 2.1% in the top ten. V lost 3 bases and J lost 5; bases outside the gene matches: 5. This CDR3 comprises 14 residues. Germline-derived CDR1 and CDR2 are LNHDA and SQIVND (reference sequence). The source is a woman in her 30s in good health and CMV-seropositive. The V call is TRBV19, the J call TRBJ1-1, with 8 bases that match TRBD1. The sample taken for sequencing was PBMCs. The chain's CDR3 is CASSITGGRTEAFF. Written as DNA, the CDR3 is TGTGCCAGTAGTATTACAGGGGGGCGGACTGAAGCTTTCTTT.